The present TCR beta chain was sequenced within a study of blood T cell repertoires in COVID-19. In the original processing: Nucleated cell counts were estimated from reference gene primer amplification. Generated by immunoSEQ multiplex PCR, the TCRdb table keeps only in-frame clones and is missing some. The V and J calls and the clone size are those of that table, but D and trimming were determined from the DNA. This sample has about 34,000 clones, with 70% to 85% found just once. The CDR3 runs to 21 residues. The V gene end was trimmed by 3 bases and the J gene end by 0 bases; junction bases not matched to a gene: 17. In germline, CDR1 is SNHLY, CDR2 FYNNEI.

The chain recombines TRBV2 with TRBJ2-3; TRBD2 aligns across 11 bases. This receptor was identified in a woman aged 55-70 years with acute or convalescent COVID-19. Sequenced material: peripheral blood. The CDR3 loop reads CASSDWPNIISGGESTDTQYF. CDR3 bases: TGTGCCAGCAGTGATTGGCCGAATATTATTAGCGGGGGGGAAAGCACAGATACGCAGTATTTT. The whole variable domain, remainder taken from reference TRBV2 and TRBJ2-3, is EPEVTQTPSHQVTQMGQEVILRCVPISNHLYFYWYRQILGQKVEFLVSFYNNEISEKSEIFDDQFSVERPDGSNFTLKIRSTKLEDSAMYFCASSDWPNIISGGESTDTQYFGPGTRLTVL.